This TCR beta chain was obtained from a study of blood T cell repertoires in COVID-19. On the study more broadly: The United States, Italy and Spain were the sources of the acute and convalescent COVID-19 samples.

Authors' analysis steps: Nucleated cell number was recorded as an estimate derived from reference gene primer amplification. TCRdb's copy holds only in-frame clones and misses some; the assay was immunoSEQ multiplex PCR. V and J calls and clone size follow that table, whereas D and trimming were derived from the DNA. The sample includes under 350,000 clones, 80% to 90% of them seen just once. CDR3 size: 16 residues. The V segment lost 6 bases and the J segment 2 bases; nucleotides outside the gene matches: 7. Germline assignment: CDR1 MDHEN and CDR2 SYDVKM. Across fewer than 25 US areas, participants ranged in age from about 18 to 100 years. Cohorts were based on clinical histories the participants reported.

This sequence was found in a woman aged 40 to 50 with acute COVID-19. The chain combines TRBV28 with TRBJ1-5, with 10 nucleotides matching TRBD1. The specimen sequenced was PBMCs or T cells enriched from blood (not recorded which). Here the CDR3 reads CASRETGTGGNQPQHF. CDR3 in DNA: TGTGCCAGCAGAGAAACCGGGACAGGGGGCAATCAGCCCCAGCATTTT. Full variable domain (outside the CDR3, taken from reference TRBV28 and TRBJ1-5): DVKVTQSSRYLVKRTGEKVFLECVQDMDHENMFWYRQDPGLGLRLIYFSYDVKMKEKGDIPEGYSVSREKKERFSLILESASTNQTSMYLCASRETGTGGNQPQHFGDGTRLSIL.